This T cell receptor beta chain derives from a study of T cell changes during pregnancy in multiple sclerosis. Germline-derived CDR1 and CDR2 are WSHSY and SAAADI. The CDR3 length is 16 residues. V lost 6 bases to trimming and J lost 0 bases; unmatched junction nucleotides: 8. Assay used: immunoSEQ multiplex PCR; TCRdb lists only in-frame clones, some missing. The sample has fewer than 40,000 clones; 91% are singletons. This chain uses TRBV10-2 with TRBJ2-3; 8 bases match TRBD2. The material sequenced was CD8+ T cells from peripheral blood mononuclear cells, taken after pregnancy. This clonotype was sampled from a female donor with multiple sclerosis, enrolled in a pregnancy study. In DNA form, the CDR3 reads TGCGCCAGCAGCGGGAACAGCGGGGGTAGCACAGATACGCAGTATTTT. This gives the protein CASSGNSGGSTDTQYF.